Listed here are 32 T cell receptor beta chains from one sample, sequenced in a study of response to subunit inactivated influenza vaccine. TCRdb redid the calling of the RT-PCR reads with MiXCR, one entry per CDR3 protein. Of fewer than 750,000 distinct CDR3 sequences listed, 12% to 15% are singletons. This sample comprised PBMCs from blood, obtained approximately 12 days after vaccination. Every receptor here comes from a man in his fifties who received an inactivated influenza vaccine.

This clonotype was picked up a small number of times. This chain joins TRBV6-1 and TRBJ2-2; weak D call: TRBD1 (6 bases). This CDR3 contains 14 residues. Germline V CDR1 and CDR2: MNHNS, SASEGT. The V gene lost 9 bases and the J gene lost 5 bases, with 16 bases spanning the gap. CDR3 amino acids: CASKKQGSTGELFF. CDR3 DNA: TGTGCCAGTAAAAAACAGGGATCTACCGGGGAGCTGTTTTTT.

This clonotype was observed a handful of times. The chain links TRBV20-1 to TRBJ2-1, with TRBD2 matching over 11 bases. The CDR3 loop spans 13 amino acids. J lost 7 bases, V lost 7 bases, and 6 bases had no gene match. Germline CDR1 and CDR2: DFQATT and SNEGSKA (reference sequence). CDR3 DNA sequence: TGCAGTGTATCTAGCGGGGGGCTAAATGAGCAGTTCTTC. Translation: CSVSSGGLNEQFF.

This sequence joins TRBV7-2 and TRBJ2-5, with D possibly being TRBD1 (6 bases). The CDR3 loop spans 15 amino acids. V lost 5 bases and J lost 4, with 17 bases in between. Germline V lookup: CDR1 SGHTA, CDR2 FQGNSA. In DNA form, the CDR3 reads TGTGCCAGCAGCGTACACCCCCGGGACATAGAGACCCAGTACTTC. Its protein is CASSVHPRDIETQYF.

The rearrangement uses TRBV24-1 and TRBJ2-2; D gene unclear. The CDR3 sequence is 15 residues long. Per the germline V gene, CDR1 is KGHDR and CDR2 is SFDVKD. V shed 3 bases and J shed 0 bases, with 7 bases lying between them. The CDR3 region is CATSDAGPNTGELFF. CDR3 nucleotide sequence: TGTGCCACCAGTGATGCCGGGCCGAACACCGGGGAGCTGTTTTTT.

CDR3 region: CASSEMGQRDNEQFF. The CDR3 nucleotides are TGTGCCAGCAGTGAAATGGGTCAAAGGGACAATGAGCAGTTCTTC. This chain connects TRBV2 to TRBJ2-1; D not resolved. Trimming stripped 2 bases from V and 5 bases from J, with 13 bases between. The CDR3 extends over 15 amino acids. The V gene's germline CDR1 is SNHLY and CDR2 FYNNEI.

This clonotype has a count of ten or more. CDR3 in amino acids: CSVLQGGYTF. The DNA of the CDR3 is TGCAGCGTTCTACAGGGAGGCTACACCTTC. The chain recombines TRBV29-1 with TRBJ1-2; possibly TRBD1 for D (6 bases). V was trimmed by 5 bases and J by 8 bases, leaving 9 bases between them. Germline V CDR1 and CDR2: SQVTM, ANQGSEA. The CDR3 is made up of 10 amino acids. Full variable domain (rest looked up from reference TRBV29-1 and TRBJ1-2): SAVISQKPSRDICQRGTSLTIQCQVDSQVTMMFWYRQQPGQSLTLIATANQGSEATYESGFVIDKFPISRPNLTFSTLTVSNMSPEDSSIYLCSVLQGGYTFGSGTRLTVV.

The chain joins TRBV29-1 to TRBJ2-1; D is unclear. Germline assignment: CDR1 SQVTM and CDR2 ANQGSEA. V lost 4 bases and J lost 0, with 7 bases in between. The length of the CDR3 is 13 residues. Written as DNA, the CDR3 is TGCAGCGTTGGGCAGCACTCCTACAATGAGCAGTTCTTC. It specifies CSVGQHSYNEQFF.

This chain connects TRBV28 to TRBJ2-5; 7 bases agree with TRBD2. The V gene end was trimmed by 4 bases and the J gene end by 5 bases; junction bases not matched to a gene: 7. The germline V gene has CDR1 MDHEN and CDR2 SYDVKM. This CDR3 has 14 residues. The CDR3 region is CASSSGGRAETQYF. CDR3 sequence (DNA): TGTGCCAGCAGTTCCGGCGGGAGAGCGGAGACCCAGTACTTC.

This clonotype has just a few counts. This chain links TRBV14 with TRBJ2-7; a possible D gene is TRBD2 (5 bases). This CDR3 has 13 residues. Trimming left V 4 bases short and J 7 bases short, with 14 bases between. The germline V gene has CDR1 SGHDN and CDR2 FVKESK. The DNA for the CDR3 is TGTGCCAGCAGCCTGAGACTACGAGGGGAGCAGTACTTC. Its protein is CASSLRLRGEQYF. The variable domain in full, with the rest retrieved from reference TRBV14 and TRBJ2-7, is EAGVTQFPSHSVIEKGQTVTLRCDPISGHDNLYWYRRVMGKEIKFLLHFVKESKQDESGMPNNRFLAERTGGTYSTLKVQPAELEDSGVYFCASSLRLRGEQYFGPGTRLTVT.

V and J are TRBV6-1 and TRBJ2-2, with 9 bases identical to TRBD1. The CDR3 is made up of 16 amino acids. Germline assignment: CDR1 MNHNS and CDR2 SASEGT. V lost 7 bases to trimming and J lost 7 bases; unmatched junction nucleotides: 13. The CDR3 region has the DNA TGTGCCAGCATGCCTCCGGGACAGGGTTTGGGCGGGGAGCTGTTTTTT. This sequence encodes CASMPPGQGLGGELFF.

This chain joins TRBV2 and TRBJ2-7, with 8 bases identical to TRBD1. This CDR3 comprises 12 residues. The J segment lost 5 bases and the V segment lost 4 bases, leaving 1 base of the junction unmatched. Germline loops: CDR1 SNHLY, CDR2 FYNNEI. The CDR3 coding sequence is TGTGCCAGCAGTGGGACAGGGAACGAGCAGTACTTC. This codes for CASSGTGNEQYF.

The rearrangement uses TRBV7-9 and TRBJ1-3; D gene ambiguous. Trimming left V 7 bases short and J 0 bases short, with 16 bases between. The germline gives CDR1 SEHNR, CDR2 FQNEAQ (reference sequence). CDR3 length equals 16 residues. CDR3 coding DNA: TGTGCCAGCACCAAAAACCGAGGAATCTCTGGAAACACCATATATTTT. Its protein product is CASTKNRGISGNTIYF.

The V gene is TRBV7-2, the J gene TRBJ2-5; D is unresolved. This CDR3 has 15 residues. Per germline, CDR1 SGHTA and CDR2 FQGNSA. Between the trimmed V and J ends, which lost 5 bases and 5 bases, there was a span of 18 bases. The CDR3, as DNA: TGTGCCAGCAGCCCGCAACGTGGGGTGGTGGAGACCCAGTACTTC. Its translation is CASSPQRGVVETQYF.

V is TRBV28 and J is TRBJ2-1, with unresolved D. This CDR3 has 12 amino acids. The germline gives CDR1 MDHEN, CDR2 SYDVKM. V was cut by 5 bases and J by 4 bases, with 6 bases left in between. CDR3 sequence: CASSDEYNEQFF. CDR3 nucleotides: TGTGCCAGCAGTGATGAGTACAATGAGCAGTTCTTC.

This chain links TRBV4-2 with TRBJ2-1; the match to TRBD2 covers 13 bases. Losses at the gene ends were 3 bases for V and 0 bases for J; bases not matched to a gene: 8. This CDR3 is 19 amino acids long. Germline V CDR1 and CDR2: LGHNA, YNFKEQ. This CDR3 is CASSQELAGGRTSYNEQFF. CDR3 nucleotide sequence: TGTGCCAGCAGCCAGGAACTAGCGGGAGGGCGAACCTCCTACAATGAGCAGTTCTTC.

The chain links TRBV12-3 or TRBV12-4 to TRBJ2-5; 10 nucleotides align to TRBD2. The CDR3 loop spans 14 amino acids. The V and J ends lost 7 bases and 5 bases, in that order; junction bases with no gene match: 7. CDR3 sequence: CASNIAGGWETQYF. The DNA for the CDR3 is TGTGCCAGCAACATAGCGGGGGGTTGGGAGACCCAGTACTTC.

There are many counts of this clonotype. The V and J genes are TRBV5-1 and TRBJ2-3; 8 bases are shared with TRBD1. Germline CDR1 and CDR2: SGHRS and YFSETQ. J gave up 6 bases and V 4 bases, and 13 bases lay outside the gene matches. The CDR3 has 16 amino acids. This chain's CDR3 is CASSTGQGSTSDTQYF. The CDR3 bases are TGCGCCAGCAGCACCGGACAGGGATCAACGTCGGATACGCAGTATTTT.

V is TRBV10-2 and J is TRBJ2-3; D ambiguous. The V end lost 3 bases, the J end lost 7 bases, and 14 bases lay between the germline ends. CDR1 WSHSY and CDR2 SAAADI come from the germline V gene. The CDR3 extends over 14 amino acids. CDR3 in DNA: TGCGCCAGCAGTGACTCCGTCTTGGGGAATACGCAGTATTTT. Its translation: CASSDSVLGNTQYF.

This clonotype has only a few counts. The chain employs TRBV12-3 or TRBV12-4 and TRBJ2-2, with D unresolved. Trimming shortened V by 3 bases and J by 7 bases, and 15 bases separated the two germline ends. The CDR3 sequence is 15 residues long. In DNA form, the CDR3 reads TGTGCCAGCAGTTTGGACGGATTCAGGATCGGGGAGCTGTTTTTT. Amino acid sequence: CASSLDGFRIGELFF.

The V call is TRBV5-5, the J call TRBJ2-3; 12 bases agree with TRBD2. Per the germline V gene, CDR1 is SGHKS and CDR2 is YYEKEE (reference sequence). The CDR3 sequence is 17 residues long. Unmatched junction bases numbered 5, after V lost 0 bases and J lost 3 bases. CDR3 protein: CASSLDPLAGGTDTQYF. The CDR3 DNA reads as TGTGCCAGCAGCTTGGATCCCCTAGCGGGGGGGACAGATACGCAGTATTTT.

The V gene is TRBV5-4, the J gene TRBJ2-3; the D is unclear. Trimming pared 1 base from V and 1 base from J, leaving 10 bases between. Germline assignment: CDR1 SGHNT and CDR2 YYREEE (reference sequence). There are 15 residues in the CDR3. Here the CDR3 reads CASSLPGPGTDTQYF. The DNA of the CDR3 is TGTGCCAGCAGCTTGCCCGGACCGGGCACAGATACGCAGTATTTT.

As DNA, the CDR3 is TGTGCCAGTACCTGGAACGGGGAGCTGTTTTTT. Amino acids: CASTWNGELFF. V usage is TRBV19 and J usage is TRBJ2-2; D is unresolved. The CDR3 sequence is 11 residues long. CDR1 is LNHDA and CDR2 is SQIVND in the germline V gene (reference sequence). Trimming took 7 bases from V and 7 from J, leaving 7 bases between them.

The rearrangement links TRBV29-1 to TRBJ2-1, with 9 positions matching TRBD2. Germline V gene lookup returns CDR1 SQVTM and CDR2 ANQGSEA. With V trimmed by 5 bases and J by 7 bases, 3 bases remained unmatched. This CDR3 spans 12 amino acids. The CDR3 sequence: CSVRLAGNEQFF. In DNA, the CDR3 is TGCAGCGTTCGGCTAGCGGGGAATGAGCAGTTCTTC.

This clonotype was observed many times. The chain joins TRBV4-1 to TRBJ2-3, with D unclear. Germline CDR1 reads MGHRA; CDR2 reads YSYEKL. This CDR3 spans 13 amino acids. Trimming cost V 1 base and J 3 bases, with 5 bases left between them. The CDR3 sequence: CASSQVGTDTQYF. CDR3 in DNA: TGCGCCAGCAGCCAAGTGGGAACAGATACGCAGTATTTT.

At least ten counts were recorded for this clonotype. This rearrangement joins TRBV5-1 to TRBJ1-1, with a weak D call TRBD1 (5 bases). This CDR3 region has 15 residues. Germline values: CDR1 SGHRS, CDR2 YFSETQ. The germline V and J ends were trimmed by 6 bases and 0 bases, with 15 bases remaining between them. The CDR3 loop reads CASTLTASMNTEAFF. In DNA form, the CDR3 reads TGCGCCAGCACCCTGACAGCTTCAATGAACACTGAAGCTTTCTTT.

This clonotype was recorded at least ten times. The gene calls are TRBV4-2 and TRBJ1-5; D remains unclear. Germline V gene sequence: CDR1 LGHNA, CDR2 YNFKEQ. V was pared by 0 bases and J by 2 bases, with 11 bases between. The CDR3 has 16 amino acids. The chain's CDR3 is CASSQDSAGGNQPQHF. The CDR3 DNA reads as TGTGCCAGCAGCCAAGATTCAGCCGGGGGCAATCAGCCCCAGCATTTT.

Ten or more counts support this clonotype. This chain links TRBV24-1 with TRBJ2-1, with no clear D. The CDR3 contains 14 residues. V was pared by 0 bases and J by 10 bases, with 12 bases between. Germline V CDR1 and CDR2: KGHDR, SFDVKD. The CDR3 coding sequence is TGTGCCACCAGTGATTTGGGACGACCATCCGAGCAGTTCTTC. This sequence encodes CATSDLGRPSEQFF.

The V gene is TRBV28, the J gene TRBJ1-4; TRBD1 matches 7 bases. The junction had 10 bases not matched to a gene; V was cut back by 7 bases and J by 8 bases. The V gene's germline CDR1 is MDHEN and CDR2 SYDVKM. The CDR3 runs 14 residues. The chain's CDR3 is CASTDSARGEKLFF. The CDR3 DNA is TGTGCCAGCACCGACAGTGCCAGGGGGGAAAAACTGTTTTTT.

This clonotype was seen at least ten times. This chain joins TRBV7-2 and TRBJ2-7, with a weak D call TRBD2 (6 bases). Trimming shortened V by 5 bases and J by 0 bases, and 11 bases separated the two germline ends. CDR3 size: 14 residues. Germline V gene data show CDR1 as SGHTA and CDR2 as FQGNSA. CDR3 in DNA: TGTGCCAGCAGCATTATGGAGGGCTCCTACGAGCAGTACTTC. The encoded protein is CASSIMEGSYEQYF.

This clonotype was recorded a few times. This chain joins TRBV12-3 or TRBV12-4 and TRBJ2-5; D unclear. Trimming pared 3 bases from V and 6 bases from J, leaving 8 bases between. The CDR3 sequence is 12 residues long. CDR3 region: CASSLIGQTQYF. CDR3 nucleotide sequence: TGTGCCAGCAGTTTGATAGGGCAGACCCAGTACTTC.

The table lists this clonotype with a few counts. V and J are TRBV7-8 and TRBJ2-1; D may be TRBD2 (6 bases). Trimming stripped 5 bases from V and 3 bases from J, with 14 bases between. Per the germline V gene, CDR1 is SGHVS and CDR2 is FQNEAQ. The CDR3 sequence is 15 residues long. This chain's CDR3 is CASSPGVADYNEQFF. CDR3 sequence (DNA): TGTGCCAGCAGCCCTGGCGTAGCGGACTACAATGAGCAGTTCTTC.

The CDR3 sequence is CASTPWTFYEQYF. CDR3 nucleotide sequence: TGTGCCAGCACCCCGTGGACTTTCTACGAGCAGTACTTC. The chain is built from TRBV28 and TRBJ2-7; maybe TRBD2 (5 bases). CDR1 MDHEN and CDR2 SYDVKM come from the germline V gene. The CDR3 sequence is 13 residues long. The V gene lost 7 bases and the J gene lost 3 bases, with 13 bases spanning the gap. The full variable domain, rest sourced from reference TRBV28 and TRBJ2-7, is DVKVTQSSRYLVKRTGEKVFLECVQDMDHENMFWYRQDPGLGLRLIYFSYDVKMKEKGDIPEGYSVSREKKERFSLILESASTNQTSMYLCASTPWTFYEQYFGPGTRLTVT.